Below are 9 T cell receptor beta chains sequenced from a single sample in a study of response to subunit inactivated influenza vaccine. TCRdb reanalysed the RT-PCR reads using MiXCR and keeps one entry per CDR3 protein. Of hundreds of thousands of distinct CDR3 sequences in the sample, about 25% were seen once. Here the sequenced sample was CD4+ T cells sorted from PBMCs, taken less than 6 days after vaccination. The receptors come from a man between 50 and 59 years old who received an inactivated influenza vaccine.

This clonotype was observed a handful of times. This chain connects TRBV7-8 to TRBJ1-1; D is unclear. The CDR3 has 16 amino acids. The germline V gene has CDR1 SGHVS and CDR2 FQNEAQ. Trimming cost V 10 bases and J 0 bases, with 21 bases left between them. The CDR3 protein is CATQPELSRLNTEAFF. CDR3 in DNA: TGTGCCACCCAGCCGGAACTGTCGCGGTTGAACACTGAAGCTTTCTTT.

The chain has TRBV12-3 or TRBV12-4 and TRBJ2-1; D gene unclear. The V end was cut by 5 bases, the J end by 5 bases, with 13 bases between. CDR3 length: 14 residues. CDR3 nucleotides: TGTGCCAGCAGTGCCCAAGGGTCGGACAATGAGCAGTTCTTC. Amino acid sequence: CASSAQGSDNEQFF.

The CDR3 DNA reads TGTGCCATCAGTCGTACAGGGGGCGGGGAGACCCAGTACTTC. Protein product: CAISRTGGGETQYF. This chain uses TRBV10-3 with TRBJ2-5, with 9 nucleotides matching TRBD1. J lost 5 bases, V lost 5 bases, and 6 bases had no gene match. Germline values: CDR1 ENHRY, CDR2 SYGVKD. The CDR3 is 14 amino acids.

Ten or more counts support this clonotype. The J gene is TRBJ1-6, the V gene TRBV29-1; a weak D match, TRBD1 (6 bases). The CDR3 covers 14 residues. Germline CDR1 reads SQVTM; CDR2 reads ANQGSEA. V lost 5 bases and J 8 bases, leaving 16 bases between the germline ends. DNA for the CDR3: TGCAGCGTTCTTGTGGGGGGCATGGATTCACCCCTCCACTTT. As protein: CSVLVGGMDSPLHF.

This clonotype was observed a handful of times. This chain uses TRBV7-2 with TRBJ1-1; 12 bases are a match to TRBD1. Germline CDR1 and CDR2: SGHTA and FQGNSA. J was trimmed by 5 bases and V by 5 bases; bases with no gene match: 6. This CDR3 contains 15 residues. The CDR3 coding sequence is TGTGCCAGCAGCCGGCGGGACAGGGGGCTAACTGAAGCTTTCTTT. Amino acid sequence: CASSRRDRGLTEAFF.

V usage is TRBV6-1 and J usage is TRBJ2-3; D is unresolved. CDR1 is MNHNS and CDR2 is SASEGT in the germline V gene. The V gene lost 8 bases and the J gene lost 2 bases, with 14 bases spanning the gap. The CDR3 consists of 14 residues. CDR3 DNA: TGTGCCAGCCAACCTCGCCTATACACAGATACGCAGTATTTT. It encodes CASQPRLYTDTQYF.

The genes are TRBV4-3 and TRBJ2-1, with 10 positions matching TRBD2. V lost 6 bases, J lost 4 bases, and 9 bases stayed unmatched. Per the germline V gene, CDR1 is LGHNA and CDR2 is YSLEER. The CDR3 spans 16 residues. CDR3 protein: CASSLSTSGAYNEQFF. The CDR3, as DNA: TGCGCCAGCAGTCTCAGCACTAGCGGGGCGTACAATGAGCAGTTCTTC.

This clonotype was counted a few times. The chain recombines TRBV4-3 with TRBJ2-3; D is possibly TRBD2 (6 bases). Germline-derived CDR1 and CDR2 are LGHNA and YSLEER. This CDR3 is 13 amino acids long. V was cut by 3 bases and J by 5 bases, with 9 bases left in between. This chain's CDR3 is CASSQGREDTQYF. The DNA of the CDR3 is TGCGCCAGCAGCCAGGGGCGGGAAGATACGCAGTATTTT.

The V and J genes are TRBV24-1 and TRBJ2-3; 12 bases map to TRBD2. The CDR3 length is 15 residues. Per germline, CDR1 KGHDR and CDR2 SFDVKD. J was trimmed by 4 bases and V by 9 bases; bases with no gene match: 7. As DNA, the CDR3 is TGTGCCACCGCTTTGACTAGCGGGGGTGCAGATACGCAGTATTTT. Protein: CATALTSGGADTQYF.